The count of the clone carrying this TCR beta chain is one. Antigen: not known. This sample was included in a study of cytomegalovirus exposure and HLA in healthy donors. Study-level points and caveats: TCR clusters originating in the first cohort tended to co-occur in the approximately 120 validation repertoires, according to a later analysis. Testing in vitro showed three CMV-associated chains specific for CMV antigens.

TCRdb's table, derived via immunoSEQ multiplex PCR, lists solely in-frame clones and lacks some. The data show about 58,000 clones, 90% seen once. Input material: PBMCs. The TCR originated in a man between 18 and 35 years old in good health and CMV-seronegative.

For the CDR3, the DNA is TGTGCCAGCAGTCCGCCCTACTACGAGCAGTACTTC. Translated, it gives CASSPPYYEQYF. This chain uses TRBV28 with TRBJ2-7, with D uncertain. Germline values: CDR1 MDHEN, CDR2 SYDVKM. V lost 5 bases, J lost 3 bases, and 8 bases lay in between. The CDR3 is made up of 12 amino acids.